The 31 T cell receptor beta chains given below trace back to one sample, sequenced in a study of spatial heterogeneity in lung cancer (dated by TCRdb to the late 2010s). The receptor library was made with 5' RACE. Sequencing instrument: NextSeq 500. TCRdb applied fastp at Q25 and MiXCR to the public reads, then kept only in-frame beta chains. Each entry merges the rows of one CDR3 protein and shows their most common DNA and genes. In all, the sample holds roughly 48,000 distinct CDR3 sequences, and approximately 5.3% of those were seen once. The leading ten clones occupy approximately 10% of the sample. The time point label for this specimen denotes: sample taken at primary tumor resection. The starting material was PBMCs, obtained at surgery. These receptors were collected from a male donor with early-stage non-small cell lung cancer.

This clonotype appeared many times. The CDR3 sequence is CASSLSGSAGETQYF. The CDR3, as DNA: TGTGCCAGCAGCCTTAGCGGGAGTGCAGGCGAGACCCAGTACTTC. The chain combines TRBV12-3 or TRBV12-4 with TRBJ2-5; TRBD2 agrees at 9 bases. The V gene end was trimmed by 6 bases and the J gene end by 5 bases; junction bases not matched to a gene: 10. This CDR3 has 15 amino acids.

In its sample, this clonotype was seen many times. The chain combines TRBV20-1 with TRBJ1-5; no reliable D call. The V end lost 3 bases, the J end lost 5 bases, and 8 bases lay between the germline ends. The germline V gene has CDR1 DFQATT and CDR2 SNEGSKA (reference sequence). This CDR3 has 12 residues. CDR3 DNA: TGCAGTGCTAGGAGGGCCGATCAGCCCCAGCATTTT. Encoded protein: CSARRADQPQHF.

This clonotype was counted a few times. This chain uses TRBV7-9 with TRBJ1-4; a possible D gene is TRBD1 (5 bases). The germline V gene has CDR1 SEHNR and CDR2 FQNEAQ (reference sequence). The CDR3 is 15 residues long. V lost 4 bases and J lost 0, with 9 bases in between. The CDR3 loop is CASSSGTSTNEKLFF. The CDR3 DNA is TGTGCCAGCAGCTCTGGGACCTCAACTAATGAAAAACTGTTTTTT.

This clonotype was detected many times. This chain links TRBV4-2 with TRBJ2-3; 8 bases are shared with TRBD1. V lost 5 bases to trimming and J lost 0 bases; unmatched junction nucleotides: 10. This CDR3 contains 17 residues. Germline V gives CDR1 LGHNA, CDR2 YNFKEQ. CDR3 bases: TGTGCCAGCAGCTCACCGACAGGGGTTCTCAGCACAGATACGCAGTATTTT. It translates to CASSSPTGVLSTDTQYF.

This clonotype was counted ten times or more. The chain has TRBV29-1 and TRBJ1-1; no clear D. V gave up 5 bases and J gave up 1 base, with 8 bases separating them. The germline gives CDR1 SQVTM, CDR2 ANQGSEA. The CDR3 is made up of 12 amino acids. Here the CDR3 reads CSVRQTNTEAFF. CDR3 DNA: TGCAGCGTTCGGCAAACGAACACTGAAGCTTTCTTT.

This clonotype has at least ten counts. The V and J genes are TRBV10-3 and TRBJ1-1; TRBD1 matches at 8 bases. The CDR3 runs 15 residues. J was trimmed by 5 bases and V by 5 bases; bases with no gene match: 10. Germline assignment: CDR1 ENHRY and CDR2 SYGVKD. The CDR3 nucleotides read TGTGCCATCAGTAATTGGCAGGGGGCGAGGACTGAAGCTTTCTTT. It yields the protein CAISNWQGARTEAFF.

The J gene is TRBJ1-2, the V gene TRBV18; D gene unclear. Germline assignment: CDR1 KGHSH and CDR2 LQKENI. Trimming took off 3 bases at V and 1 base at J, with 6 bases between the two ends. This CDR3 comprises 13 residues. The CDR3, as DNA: TGTGCCAGCTCACCCGACGTTAACTATGGCTACACCTTC. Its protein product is CASSPDVNYGYTF.

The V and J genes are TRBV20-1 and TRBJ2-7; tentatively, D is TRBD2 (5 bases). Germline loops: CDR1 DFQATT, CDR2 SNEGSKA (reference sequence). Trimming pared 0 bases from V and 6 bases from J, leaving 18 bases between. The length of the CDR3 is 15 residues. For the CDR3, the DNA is TGCAGTGCTAGAGACCCCCTGGCGGCTAGCAGCGAGCAGTACTTC. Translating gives CSARDPLAASSEQYF.

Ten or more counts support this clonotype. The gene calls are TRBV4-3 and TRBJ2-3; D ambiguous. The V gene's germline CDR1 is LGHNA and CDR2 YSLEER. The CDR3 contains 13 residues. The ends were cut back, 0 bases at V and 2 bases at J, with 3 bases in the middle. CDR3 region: CASSQDTTDTQYF. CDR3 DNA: TGCGCCAGCAGCCAAGACACCACAGATACGCAGTATTTT.

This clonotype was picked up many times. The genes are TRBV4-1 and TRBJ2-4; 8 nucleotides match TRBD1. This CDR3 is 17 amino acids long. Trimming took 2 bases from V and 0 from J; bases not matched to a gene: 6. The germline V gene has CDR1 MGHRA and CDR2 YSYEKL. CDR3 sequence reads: CASSQSGGIGAKNIQYF. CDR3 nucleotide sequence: TGCGCCAGCAGCCAATCAGGGGGCATCGGAGCCAAAAACATTCAGTACTTC.

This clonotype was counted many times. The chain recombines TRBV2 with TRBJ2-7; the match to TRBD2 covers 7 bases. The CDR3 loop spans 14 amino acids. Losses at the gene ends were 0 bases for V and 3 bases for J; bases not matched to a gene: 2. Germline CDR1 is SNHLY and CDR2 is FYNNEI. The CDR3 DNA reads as TGTGCCAGCAGTGAAGCGGGAGGGATCTACGAGCAGTACTTC. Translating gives CASSEAGGIYEQYF.

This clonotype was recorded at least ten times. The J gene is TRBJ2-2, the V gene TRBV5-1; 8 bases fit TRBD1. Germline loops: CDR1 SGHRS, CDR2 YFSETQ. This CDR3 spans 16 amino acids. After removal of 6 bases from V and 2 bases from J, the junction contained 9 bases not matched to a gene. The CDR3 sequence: CASTQLDRGNTGELFF. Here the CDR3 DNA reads TGCGCCAGCACCCAACTTGACAGGGGCAACACCGGGGAGCTGTTTTTT.

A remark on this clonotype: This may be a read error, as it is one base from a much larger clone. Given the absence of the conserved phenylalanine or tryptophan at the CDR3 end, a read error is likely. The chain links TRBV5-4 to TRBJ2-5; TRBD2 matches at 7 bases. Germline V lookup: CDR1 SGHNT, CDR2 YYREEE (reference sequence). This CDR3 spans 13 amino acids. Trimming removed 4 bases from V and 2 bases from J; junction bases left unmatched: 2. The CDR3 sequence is CASSAGGQETQYY. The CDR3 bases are TGTGCCAGCAGCGCCGGGGGGCAAGAGACCCAGTACTAC.

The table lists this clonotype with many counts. The CDR3 nucleotides are TGTGCCAGCAGTCCTAGCGGTCGCCTAGATACGCAGTATTTT. This encodes CASSPSGRLDTQYF. The chain employs TRBV7-2 and TRBJ2-3, with TRBD2 matching over 7 bases. Germline lookup yields CDR1 SGHTA and CDR2 FQGNSA. CDR3 length: 14 amino acids. The ends lost 6 bases at V and 5 bases at J; junction bases unmatched: 8. The full variable domain, completed using reference TRBV7-2 and TRBJ2-3, is GAGVSQSPSNKVTEKGKDVELRCDPISGHTALYWYRQSLGQGLEFLIYFQGNSAPDKSGLPSDRFSAERTGGSVSTLTIQRTQQEDSAVYLCASSPSGRLDTQYFGPGTRLTVL.

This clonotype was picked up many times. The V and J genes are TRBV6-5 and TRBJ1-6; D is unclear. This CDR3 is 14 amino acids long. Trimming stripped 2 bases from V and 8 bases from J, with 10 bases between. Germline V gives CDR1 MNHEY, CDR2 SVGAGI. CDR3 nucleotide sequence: TGTGCCAGCAGTTACGGGGTAATAGATTCACCCCTCCACTTT. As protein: CASSYGVIDSPLHF.

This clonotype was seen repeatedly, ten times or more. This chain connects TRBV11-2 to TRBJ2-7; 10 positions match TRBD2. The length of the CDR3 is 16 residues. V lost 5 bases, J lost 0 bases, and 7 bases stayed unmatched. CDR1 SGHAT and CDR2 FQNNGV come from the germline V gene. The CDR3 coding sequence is TGTGCCAGCAGCAAACGAACTAGCGGGGCCTCCTACGAGCAGTACTTC. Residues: CASSKRTSGASYEQYF.

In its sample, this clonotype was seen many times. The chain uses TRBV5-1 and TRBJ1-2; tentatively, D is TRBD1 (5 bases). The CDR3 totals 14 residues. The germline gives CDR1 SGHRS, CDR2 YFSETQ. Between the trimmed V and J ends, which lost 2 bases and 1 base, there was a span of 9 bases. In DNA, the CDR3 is TGCGCCAGCAGCTTTAGGGGAGATAACTATGGCTACACCTTC. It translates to CASSFRGDNYGYTF. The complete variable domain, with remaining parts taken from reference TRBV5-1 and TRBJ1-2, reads KAGVTQTPRYLIKTRGQQVTLSCSPISGHRSVSWYQQTPGQGLQFLFEYFSETQRNKGNFPGRFSGRQFSNSRSEMNVSTLELGDSALYLCASSFRGDNYGYTFGSGTRLTVV.

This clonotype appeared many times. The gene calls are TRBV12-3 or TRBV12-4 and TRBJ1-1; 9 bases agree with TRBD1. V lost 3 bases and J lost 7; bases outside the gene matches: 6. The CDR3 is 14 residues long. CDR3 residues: CASSFRTGEVEAFF. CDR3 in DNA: TGTGCCAGCAGTTTCCGGACAGGGGAAGTTGAAGCTTTCTTT.

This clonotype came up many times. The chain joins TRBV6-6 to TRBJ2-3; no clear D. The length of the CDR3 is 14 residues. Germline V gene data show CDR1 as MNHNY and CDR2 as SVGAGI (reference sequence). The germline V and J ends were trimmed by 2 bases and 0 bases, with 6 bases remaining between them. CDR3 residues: CASSYPGSTDTQYF. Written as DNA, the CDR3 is TGTGCCAGCAGTTACCCCGGCAGCACAGATACGCAGTATTTT.

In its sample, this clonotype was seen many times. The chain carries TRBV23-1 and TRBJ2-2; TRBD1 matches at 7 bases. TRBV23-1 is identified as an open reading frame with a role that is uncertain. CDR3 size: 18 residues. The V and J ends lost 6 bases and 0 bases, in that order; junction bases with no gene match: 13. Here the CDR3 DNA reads TGCGCCAGCAGCTCTTCCGGGACAGCCCAATCGAACACCGGGGAGCTGTTTTTT. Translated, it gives CASSSSGTAQSNTGELFF.

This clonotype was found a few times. This CDR3 is CASSSVYGEKLFF. The CDR3 DNA sequence: TGTGCCAGCAGTTCCGTTTACGGAGAAAAACTGTTTTTT. This chain connects TRBV6-5 to TRBJ1-4, with D uncertain. Germline CDR1 MNHEY, CDR2 SVGAGI. The CDR3 sequence is 13 residues long. V was pared by 4 bases and J by 8 bases, with 11 bases between.

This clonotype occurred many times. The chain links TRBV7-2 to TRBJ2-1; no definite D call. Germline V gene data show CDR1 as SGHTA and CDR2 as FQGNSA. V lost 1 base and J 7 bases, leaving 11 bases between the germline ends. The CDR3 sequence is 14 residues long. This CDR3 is CASSLDATRNEQFF. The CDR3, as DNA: TGTGCCAGCAGCTTAGACGCTACGAGGAATGAGCAGTTCTTC.

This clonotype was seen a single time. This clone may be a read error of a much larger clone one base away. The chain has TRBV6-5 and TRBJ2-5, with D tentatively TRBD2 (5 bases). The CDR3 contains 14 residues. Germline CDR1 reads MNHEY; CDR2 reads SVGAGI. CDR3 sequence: CASSGRGGQEAQYF. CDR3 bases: TGTGCCAGCAGTGGGAGAGGAGGCCAAGAGGCCCAGTACTTC.

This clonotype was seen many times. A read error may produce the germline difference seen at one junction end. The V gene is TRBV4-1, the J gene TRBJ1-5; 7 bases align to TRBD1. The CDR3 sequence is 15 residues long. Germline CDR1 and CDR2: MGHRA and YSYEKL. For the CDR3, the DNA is TGCGCCAGCAGTCCGGAGGTTACAGGGGACCCCAAGCAGAATTTT. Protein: CASSPEVTGDPKQNF.

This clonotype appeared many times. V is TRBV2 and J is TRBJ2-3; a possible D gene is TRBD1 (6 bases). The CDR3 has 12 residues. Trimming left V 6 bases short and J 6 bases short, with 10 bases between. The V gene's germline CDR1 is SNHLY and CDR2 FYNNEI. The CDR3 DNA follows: TGTGCCAGCAGATACCAGGGGGATACGCAGTATTTT. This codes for CASRYQGDTQYF.

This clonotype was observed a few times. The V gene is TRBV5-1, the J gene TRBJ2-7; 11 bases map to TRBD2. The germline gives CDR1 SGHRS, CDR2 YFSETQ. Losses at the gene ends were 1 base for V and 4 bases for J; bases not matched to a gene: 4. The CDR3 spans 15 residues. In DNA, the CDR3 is TGCGCCAGCAGCTTGCAGCCTAGCGGGAGGTACGAGCAGTACTTC. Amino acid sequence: CASSLQPSGRYEQYF.

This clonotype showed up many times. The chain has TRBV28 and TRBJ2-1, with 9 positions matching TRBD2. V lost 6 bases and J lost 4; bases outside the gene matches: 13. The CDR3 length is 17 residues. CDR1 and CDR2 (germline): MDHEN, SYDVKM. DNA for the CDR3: TGTGCCAGCAGGGCCTACACACGGGGACTAGCTTACAATGAGCAGTTCTTC. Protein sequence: CASRAYTRGLAYNEQFF.

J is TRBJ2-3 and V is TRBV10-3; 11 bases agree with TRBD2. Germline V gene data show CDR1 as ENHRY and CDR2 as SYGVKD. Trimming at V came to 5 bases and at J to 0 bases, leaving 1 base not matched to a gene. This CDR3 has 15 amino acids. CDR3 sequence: CAISLAGGSTDTQYF. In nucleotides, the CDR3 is TGTGCCATCAGTTTAGCGGGAGGGAGCACAGATACGCAGTATTTT.

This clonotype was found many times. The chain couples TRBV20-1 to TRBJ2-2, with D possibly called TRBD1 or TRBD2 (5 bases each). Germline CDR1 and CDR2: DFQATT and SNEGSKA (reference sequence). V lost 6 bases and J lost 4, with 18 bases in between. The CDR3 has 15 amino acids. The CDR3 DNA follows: TGCAGTGCAGGGACGGGGATGAGTCTCACCGGGGAGCTGTTTTTT. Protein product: CSAGTGMSLTGELFF.

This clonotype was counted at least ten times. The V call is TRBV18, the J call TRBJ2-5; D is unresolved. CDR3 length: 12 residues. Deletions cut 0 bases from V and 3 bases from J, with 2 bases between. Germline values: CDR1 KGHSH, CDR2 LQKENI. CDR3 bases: TGTGCCAGCTCACCACCGGAAGAGACCCAGTACTTC. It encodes CASSPPEETQYF.

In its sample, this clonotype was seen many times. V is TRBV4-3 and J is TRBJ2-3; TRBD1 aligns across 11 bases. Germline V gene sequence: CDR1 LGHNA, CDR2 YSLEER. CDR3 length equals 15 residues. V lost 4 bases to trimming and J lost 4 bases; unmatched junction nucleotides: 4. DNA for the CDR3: TGCGCCAGCAGCCCGGACAGGGGGCATGCAGATACGCAGTATTTT. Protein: CASSPDRGHADTQYF.